This T cell receptor beta chain is drawn from a study of shared clonotypes between healthy human individuals (dated by TCRdb to the early 2020s). With regard to the full study: A few men and two women, aged 18 to 49 years, made up the cohort. Blood TCR repertoires of about five healthy adults were deeply sequenced to estimate repertoire size and the extent of clonotype sharing between individuals. For each donor, CD4 naive and CD4 memory were each given three plates, CD8 naive was given two plates, and CD8 memory was given one plate. Different laboratories and diverse techniques were used to prepare libraries and sequence TCR repertoires, to increase sequencing depth and limit assay-specific biases. Per donor, leukapheresis produced somewhere between about 0.94 and 9.5 billion PBMCs. On the study overall, not on this receptor specifically: Naive subsets generally had larger estimated clonotype richness than memory subsets. Sampling was restricted to blood, and TCR repertoires in tissues likely differ from the TCR repertoires found in blood. The small number of donors limited the genetic and exposure-history diversity represented. Incomplete sequencing was indicated by rarefaction of sorted-subset datasets, despite the large sequencing depth. When a handful of donors were compared, the shared fraction of clonotypes was about 5% for naive CD4, 3.5% to 4% for naive CD8, 2% to 2.5% for memory CD4, and under 0.5% for memory CD8. Compared with non-shared clonotypes, the clonotypes found in all four sorted-subset donors had higher generation probabilities. Pairwise subsampling indicated that sequencing depth was expected to affect the degree of clonotype sharing among donors.

From the germline V gene (reference sequence), CDR1 is MNHNY and CDR2 is SVGAGI. Relative to germline, V is 9 bases shorter and J is 2 bases shorter, with 17 bases between their ends. The CDR3 holds 14 amino acids from the cysteine to the phenylalanine. This entry keeps only the CDR3 DNA: 42 bases, framed from base 1. The donors were healthy, HIV-negative adults with no recently reported acute infections or vaccinations. Only Caucasian adults living in Nashville, Tennessee, USA were represented among the donors. Magnetic negative selection was used to enrich CD4+ T cells, after which naive cells were positively selected on CD45RA and the negative fraction became the memory subset. Blood was obtained by leukapheresis, after which PBMCs were separated by Ficoll-Histopaque density gradient centrifugation and cryopreserved in liquid nitrogen vapor phase. Analytical flow cytometry was used to check the purity and quantity of each magnetically sorted T cell population. From each sorted fraction, genomic DNA was isolated and quantified by UV absorbance on a Nanodrop 2000c.

Using the deep immunoSEQ assay, multiplex PCR amplified TCR CDR3 regions from genomic DNA. Genomic DNA extracted from each cell subset was distributed evenly over all wells of several immunoSEQ 96-well plates, and each plate served as one replicate. For sorted subsets, approximately 190 ng of genomic DNA, equivalent to 30,000 or so T cell genomes, went into each replicate PCR. The purified libraries were quantified using a Qubit 3.0 fluorometer, sized with a Bioanalyzer 2100, and then quantified again using the KAPA Library Quantification kit. A separate single-read 150-cycle Illumina NextSeq 550 flow cell was used to sequence each immunoSEQ 96-well plate. In the original analysis: Because the immunoSEQ output included only junctional sequences and no quality scores, the filtering could not be the same as the filtering used for full-length reads. To assign V/J genes and CDR3, sequences were annotated against IMGT germline references using PyIR, a Python wrapper for IgBLAST v1.9. Any read was removed if the V/J assignment was weak (E-value above 1e-6), the CDR3 was missing, or the read contained stop codons, out-of-frame junctions, or ambiguous translated residues. V3J clonotypes were defined as sequences sharing an identical inferred V gene, J gene, and CDR3 amino acid sequence. To compute the percentage overlap between repertoires, the number of shared unique clonotypes was divided by the size of the smaller repertoire. RTK rarefaction, the Chao1 estimator, and Recon v2.1 estimates of unobserved clonotypes were used to assess repertoire richness. Generation probabilities for all TCRbeta clonotypes obtained by the gDNA method from a few donors were computed using OLGA. TCRdb provides this immuneACCESS table in a form limited to in-frame rearrangements. Some clones are lacking; in checked studies, under half of them reflect an unresolved V gene, and why the rest are absent is not known. For V, J and clone size, that table is used; D and trimming come from the DNA. The sample table holds millions of clones, of which about 95% were seen once. In total, the top ten clones hold 0.13% of the sample.

In regard to this clone: No cognate antigen has been identified for it. Base-call qualities are not available, and no considerably larger clone is one nucleotide away.

Rearrangement joined TRBV6-6 to TRBJ2-7; no D gene is confidently identified. Sequencing used naive CD4+ T cells sorted from blood. The sample's cell subset or site, from its label and the paper: CD45RA+ positively selected. This receptor was taken from a young man in good health. The DNA reads as follows: TGTGCCAGGACTTTAGGGCCTGGCGCCTACGAGCAGTACTTC. The resulting protein is CARTLGPGAYEQYF.